The entry below gives a single T cell receptor (beta chain) sequence along with its context. Repertoires were generated with immunoSEQ multiplex PCR, while TCRdb's copy carries only in-frame clones and drops some. In the table there are some 41,000 clones, 90% to 95% of which are singletons. This sample was included in a study of T cell changes during pregnancy in multiple sclerosis. The sequenced sample was CD8+ T cells from peripheral blood mononuclear cells, obtained in the third trimester of pregnancy. The clonotype was recovered from a female donor with multiple sclerosis, enrolled in a pregnancy study.

The CDR3 DNA is TGTGCCACCAGCAGAGATCGGGGGGGAGGGGCCCGTTCGTTCTTC. Protein product: CATSRDRGGGARSFF. This chain links TRBV15 with TRBJ2-1; TRBD2 matches 8 bases. CDR3 length: 15 amino acids. CDR1 is LNHNV, CDR2 YYDKDF, per germline (reference sequence). J lost 15 bases, V lost 0 bases, and 13 bases had no gene match.